This TCR beta chain was sequenced for a study of blood T cell repertoires in COVID-19. Looked up from germline, CDR1 is SQVTM and CDR2 is ANQGSEA. J gave up 5 bases and V 5 bases, and 5 bases lay outside the gene matches. The CDR3 contains 13 residues. Grouping used clinical history reported by participants in a survey and questionnaire. The data were produced by immunoSEQ multiplex PCR, yet TCRdb's version contains in-frame clones alone and is incomplete. This table has approximately 300,000 clones, around 85% appearing once. The origin of this receptor is a woman in her 30s who had been exposed to COVID-19. Source material: PBMCs or T cells enriched from blood (not recorded which). The chain recombines TRBV29-1 with TRBJ1-5, with 8 bases identical to TRBD1. The CDR3 coding sequence is TGCAGCGTTCTTTCGACAGGGGATCAGCCCCAGCATTTT. It encodes CSVLSTGDQPQHF. Together with reference TRBV29-1 and TRBJ1-5, the CDR3 gives the full variable domain: SAVISQKPSRDICQRGTSLTIQCQVDSQVTMMFWYRQQPGQSLTLIATANQGSEATYESGFVIDKFPISRPNLTFSTLTVSNMSPEDSSIYLCSVLSTGDQPQHFGDGTRLSIL.